This TCR beta chain appears in the sequencing data of a study of Graves' ophthalmopathy and Graves' hyperthyroidism. CDR1 is SGHTA and CDR2 is FQGTGA in the germline V gene. V was shortened by 6 bases and J by 4 bases, with 33 bases between the two germline ends. This CDR3 contains 20 residues. The starting material, about 9.5 ml of fresh peripheral blood, provided the PBMCs. RNA transcripts served as template for amplifying TCR beta CDR3 sequences. An initial RT-PCR round employing HTBI primers preceded a second-round multiplex PCR. TCRdb redid the calling of the multiplex PCR reads with MiXCR, one entry per CDR3 protein. The data show some 750,000 distinct CDR3 sequences, 40% seen once.

This clonotype was obtained from an adult man with Graves' ophthalmopathy. Sequencing used peripheral blood. The rearrangement uses TRBV7-3 and TRBJ2-5, with D tentatively TRBD1 (7 bases). DNA of the CDR3: TGTGCCAGCAGTTCGAACCGACAGGGTAGAGCGGGTGCCCCCGTAGAGACCCAGTACTTC. It is translated as CASSSNRQGRAGAPVETQYF.